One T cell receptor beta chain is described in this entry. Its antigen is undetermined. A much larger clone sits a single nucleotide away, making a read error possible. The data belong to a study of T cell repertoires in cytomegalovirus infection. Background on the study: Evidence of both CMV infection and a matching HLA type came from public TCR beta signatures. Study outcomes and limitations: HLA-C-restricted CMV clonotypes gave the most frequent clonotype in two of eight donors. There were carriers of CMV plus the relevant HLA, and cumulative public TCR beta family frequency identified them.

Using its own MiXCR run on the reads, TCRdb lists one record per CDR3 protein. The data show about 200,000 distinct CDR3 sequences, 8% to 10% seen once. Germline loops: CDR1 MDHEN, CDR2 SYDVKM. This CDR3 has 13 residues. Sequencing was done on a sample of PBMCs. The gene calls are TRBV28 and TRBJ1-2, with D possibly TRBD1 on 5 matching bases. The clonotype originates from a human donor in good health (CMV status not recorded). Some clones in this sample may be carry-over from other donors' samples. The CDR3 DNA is TGTGCCAGGAGTTTTAGGGGCACGGGCGGCTACACCTTC. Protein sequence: CARSFRGTGGYTF.